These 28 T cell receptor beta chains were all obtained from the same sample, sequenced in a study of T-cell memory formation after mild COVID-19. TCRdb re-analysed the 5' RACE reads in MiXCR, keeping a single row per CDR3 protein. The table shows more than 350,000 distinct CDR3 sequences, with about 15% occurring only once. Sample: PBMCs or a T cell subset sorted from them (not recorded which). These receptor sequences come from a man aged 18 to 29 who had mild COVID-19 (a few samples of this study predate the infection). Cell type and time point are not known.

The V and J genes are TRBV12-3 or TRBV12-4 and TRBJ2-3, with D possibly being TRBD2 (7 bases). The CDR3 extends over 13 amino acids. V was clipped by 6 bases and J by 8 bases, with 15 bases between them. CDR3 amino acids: CASSPGGGGTQYF. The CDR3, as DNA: TGTGCCAGCAGCCCGGGGGGCGGCGGTACGCAGTATTTT.

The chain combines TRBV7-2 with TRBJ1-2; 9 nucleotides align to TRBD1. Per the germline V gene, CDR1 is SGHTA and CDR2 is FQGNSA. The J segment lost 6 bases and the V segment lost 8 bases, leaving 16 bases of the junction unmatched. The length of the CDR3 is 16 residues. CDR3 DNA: TGTGCCAGCTCCGTGACCGGGACAGGGCTAAAAAATGGCTACACCTTC. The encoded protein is CASSVTGTGLKNGYTF.

CDR3 protein: CAISEEGGLVQAFF. The CDR3 nucleotides are TGTGCCATCAGTGAAGAAGGTGGCTTGGTACAAGCTTTCTTT. This chain joins TRBV10-3 and TRBJ1-1; D gene ambiguous. V gave up 3 bases and J gave up 9 bases, with 17 bases separating them. The germline gives CDR1 ENHRY, CDR2 SYGVKD. There are 14 residues in the CDR3.

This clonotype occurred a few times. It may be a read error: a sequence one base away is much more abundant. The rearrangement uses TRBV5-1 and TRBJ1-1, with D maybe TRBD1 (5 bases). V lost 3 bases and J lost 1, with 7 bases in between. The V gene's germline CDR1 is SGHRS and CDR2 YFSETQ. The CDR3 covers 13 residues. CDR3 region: CASSWGENTEAFF. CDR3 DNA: TGCGCCAGCAGCTGGGGGGAGAACACTGAAGCTTTCTTT.

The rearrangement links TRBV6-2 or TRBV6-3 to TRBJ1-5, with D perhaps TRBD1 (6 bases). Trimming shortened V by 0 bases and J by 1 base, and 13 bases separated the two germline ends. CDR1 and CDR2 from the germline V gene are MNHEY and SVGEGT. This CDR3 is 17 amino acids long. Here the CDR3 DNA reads TGTGCCAGCAGTTACTCGACTACAGGGTTAAGCAATCAGCCCCAGCATTTT. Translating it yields CASSYSTTGLSNQPQHF.

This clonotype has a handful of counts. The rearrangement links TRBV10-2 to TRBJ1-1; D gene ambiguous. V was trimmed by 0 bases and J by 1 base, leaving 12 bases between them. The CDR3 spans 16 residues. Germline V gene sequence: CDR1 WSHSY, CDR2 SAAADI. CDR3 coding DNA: TGCGCCAGCAGTGAGTCCCTGGGGTGGGGGAACACTGAAGCTTTCTTT. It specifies CASSESLGWGNTEAFF.

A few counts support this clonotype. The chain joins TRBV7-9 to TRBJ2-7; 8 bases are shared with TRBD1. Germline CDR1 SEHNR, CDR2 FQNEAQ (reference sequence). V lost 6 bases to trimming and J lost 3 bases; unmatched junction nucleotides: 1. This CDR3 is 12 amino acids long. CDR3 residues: CASRDRVYEQYF. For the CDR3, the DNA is TGTGCCAGCAGGGACAGGGTCTACGAGCAGTACTTC.

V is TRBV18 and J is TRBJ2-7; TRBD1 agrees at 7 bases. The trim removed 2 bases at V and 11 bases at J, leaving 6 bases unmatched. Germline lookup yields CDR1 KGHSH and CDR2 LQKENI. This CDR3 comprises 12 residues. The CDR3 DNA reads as TGTGCCAGCTCACCAATGACAGGGAATAAGTACTTC. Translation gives CASSPMTGNKYF.

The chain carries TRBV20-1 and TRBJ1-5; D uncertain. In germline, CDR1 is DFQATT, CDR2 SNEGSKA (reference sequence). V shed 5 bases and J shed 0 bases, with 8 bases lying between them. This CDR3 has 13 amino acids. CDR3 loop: CSAQAFSNQPQHF. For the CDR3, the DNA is TGCAGTGCTCAAGCCTTTAGCAATCAGCCCCAGCATTTT.

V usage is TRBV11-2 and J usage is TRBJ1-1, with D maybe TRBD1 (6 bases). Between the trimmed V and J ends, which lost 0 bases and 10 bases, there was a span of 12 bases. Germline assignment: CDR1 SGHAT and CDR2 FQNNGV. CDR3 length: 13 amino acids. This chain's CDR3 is CASSLDPGRGAFF. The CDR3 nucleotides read TGTGCCAGCAGCTTAGACCCCGGCAGGGGAGCTTTCTTT.

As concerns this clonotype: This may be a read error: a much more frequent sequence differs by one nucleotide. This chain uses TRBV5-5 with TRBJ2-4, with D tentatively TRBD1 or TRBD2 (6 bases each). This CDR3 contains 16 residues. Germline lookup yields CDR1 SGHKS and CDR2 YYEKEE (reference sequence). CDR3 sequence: CAGSFIGGLAKNIQYF. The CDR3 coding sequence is TGTGCCGGCAGCTTTATAGGGGGGTTAGCCAAAAACATTCAGTACTTC.

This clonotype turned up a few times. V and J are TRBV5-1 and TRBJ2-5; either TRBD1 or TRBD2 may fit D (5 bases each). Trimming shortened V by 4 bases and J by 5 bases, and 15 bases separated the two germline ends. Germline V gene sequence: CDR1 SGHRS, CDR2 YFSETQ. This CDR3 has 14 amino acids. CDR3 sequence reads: CASSTSGEGETQYF. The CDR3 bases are TGCGCCAGCAGCACCTCCGGTGAGGGGGAGACCCAGTACTTC.

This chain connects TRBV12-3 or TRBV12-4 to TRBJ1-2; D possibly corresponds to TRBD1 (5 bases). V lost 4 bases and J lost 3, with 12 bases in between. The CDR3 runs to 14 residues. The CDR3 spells CASSSTWGDYGYTF. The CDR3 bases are TGTGCCAGCAGTTCCACGTGGGGCGACTATGGCTACACCTTC.

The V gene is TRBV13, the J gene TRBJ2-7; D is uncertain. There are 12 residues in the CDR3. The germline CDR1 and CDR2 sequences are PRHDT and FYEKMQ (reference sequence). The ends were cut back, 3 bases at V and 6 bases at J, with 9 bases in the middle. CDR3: CASSFRWGEQYF. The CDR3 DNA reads TGTGCCAGCAGCTTTAGATGGGGCGAGCAGTACTTC.

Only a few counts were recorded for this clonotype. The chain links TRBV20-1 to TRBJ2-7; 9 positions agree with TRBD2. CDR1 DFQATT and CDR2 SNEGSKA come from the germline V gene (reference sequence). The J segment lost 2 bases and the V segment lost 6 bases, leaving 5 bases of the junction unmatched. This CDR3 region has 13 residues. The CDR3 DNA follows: TGCAGTGCCAGGAAGCGGGGGGCCTACGAGCAGTACGTC. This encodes CSARKRGAYEQYV.

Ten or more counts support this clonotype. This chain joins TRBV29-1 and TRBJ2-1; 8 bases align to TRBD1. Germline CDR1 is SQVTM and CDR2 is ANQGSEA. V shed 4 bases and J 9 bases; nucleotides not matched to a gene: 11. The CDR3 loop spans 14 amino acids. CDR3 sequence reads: CSVGGTGRESEQFF. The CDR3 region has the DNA TGCAGCGTTGGCGGGACAGGTCGTGAGAGTGAGCAGTTCTTC.

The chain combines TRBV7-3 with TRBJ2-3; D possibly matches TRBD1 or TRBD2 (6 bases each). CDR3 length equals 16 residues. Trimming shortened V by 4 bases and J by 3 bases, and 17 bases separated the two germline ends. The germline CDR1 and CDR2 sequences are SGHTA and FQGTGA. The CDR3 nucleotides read TGTGCCAGCAGCTCACAACTGAGAGGGGGGACAGATACGCAGTATTTT. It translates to CASSSQLRGGTDTQYF.

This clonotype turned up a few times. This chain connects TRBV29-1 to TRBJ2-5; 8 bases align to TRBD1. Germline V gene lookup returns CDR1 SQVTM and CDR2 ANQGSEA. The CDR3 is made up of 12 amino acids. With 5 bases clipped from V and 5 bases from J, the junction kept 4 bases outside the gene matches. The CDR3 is CSVQGAWETQYF. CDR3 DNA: TGCAGCGTTCAGGGGGCATGGGAGACCCAGTACTTC.

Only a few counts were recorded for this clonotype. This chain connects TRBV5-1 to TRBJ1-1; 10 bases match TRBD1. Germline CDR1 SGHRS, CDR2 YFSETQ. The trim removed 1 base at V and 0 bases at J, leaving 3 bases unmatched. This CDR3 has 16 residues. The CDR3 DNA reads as TGCGCCAGCAGCTTGAGGACAGGGGGGCTGAACACTGAAGCTTTCTTT. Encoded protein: CASSLRTGGLNTEAFF. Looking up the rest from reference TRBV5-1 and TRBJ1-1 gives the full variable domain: KAGVTQTPRYLIKTRGQQVTLSCSPISGHRSVSWYQQTPGQGLQFLFEYFSETQRNKGNFPGRFSGRQFSNSRSEMNVSTLELGDSALYLCASSLRTGGLNTEAFFGQGTRLTVV.

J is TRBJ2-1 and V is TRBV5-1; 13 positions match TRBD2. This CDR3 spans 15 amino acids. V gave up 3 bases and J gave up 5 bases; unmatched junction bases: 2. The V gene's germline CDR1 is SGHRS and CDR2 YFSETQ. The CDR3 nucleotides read TGCGCCAGCAGCTGGACTAGCGGGAGAAACAATGAGCAGTTCTTC. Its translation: CASSWTSGRNNEQFF.

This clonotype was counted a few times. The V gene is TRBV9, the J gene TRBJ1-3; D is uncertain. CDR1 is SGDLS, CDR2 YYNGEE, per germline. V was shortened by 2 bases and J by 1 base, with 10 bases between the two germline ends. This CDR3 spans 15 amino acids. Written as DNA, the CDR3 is TGTGCCAGCAGCGTTGCCGAGGTATCTGGAAACACCATATATTTT. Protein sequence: CASSVAEVSGNTIYF.

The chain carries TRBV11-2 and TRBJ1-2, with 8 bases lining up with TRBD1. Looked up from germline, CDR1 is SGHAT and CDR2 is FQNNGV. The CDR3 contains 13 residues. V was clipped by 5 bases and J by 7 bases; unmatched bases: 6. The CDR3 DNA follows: TGTGCCAGCAGCCCGGACAGGGTTCCTGGCTACACCTTC. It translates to CASSPDRVPGYTF.

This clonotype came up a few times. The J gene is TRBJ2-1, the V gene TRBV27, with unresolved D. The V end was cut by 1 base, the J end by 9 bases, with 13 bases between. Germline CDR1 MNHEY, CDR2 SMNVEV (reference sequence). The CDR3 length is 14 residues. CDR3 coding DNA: TGTGCCAGCAGTTTATTGGCCGGGCCCCCTGAGCAGTTCTTC. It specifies CASSLLAGPPEQFF.

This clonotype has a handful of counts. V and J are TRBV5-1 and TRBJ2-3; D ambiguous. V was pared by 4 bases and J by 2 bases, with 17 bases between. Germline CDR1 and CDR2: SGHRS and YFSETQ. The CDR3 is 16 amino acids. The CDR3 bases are TGCGCCAGCAGCCAGCAGACAATCCTACTCACAGATACGCAGTATTTT. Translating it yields CASSQQTILLTDTQYF.

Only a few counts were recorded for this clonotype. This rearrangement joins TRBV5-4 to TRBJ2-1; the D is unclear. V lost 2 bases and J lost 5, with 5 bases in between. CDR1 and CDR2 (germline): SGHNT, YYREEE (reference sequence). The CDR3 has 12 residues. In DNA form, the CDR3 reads TGTGCCAGCAGCTTTGATAACAATGAGCAGTTCTTC. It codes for CASSFDNNEQFF.

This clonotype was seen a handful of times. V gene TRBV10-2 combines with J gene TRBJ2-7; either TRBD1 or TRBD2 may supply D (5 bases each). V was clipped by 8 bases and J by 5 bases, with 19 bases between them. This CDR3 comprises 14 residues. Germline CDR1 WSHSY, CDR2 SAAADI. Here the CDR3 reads CASSGSGTIDEQYF. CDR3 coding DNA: TGCGCCAGCTCCGGAAGTGGGACGATCGACGAGCAGTACTTC.

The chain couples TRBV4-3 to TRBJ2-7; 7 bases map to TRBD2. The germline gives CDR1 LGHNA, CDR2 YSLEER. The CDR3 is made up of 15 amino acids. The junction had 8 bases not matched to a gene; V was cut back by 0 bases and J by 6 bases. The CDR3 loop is CASSQDWTGGGEQYF. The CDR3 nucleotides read TGCGCCAGCAGCCAAGATTGGACGGGAGGCGGCGAGCAGTACTTC.

CDR3 protein: CASLQGQITEAFF. For the CDR3, the DNA is TGTGCCAGCCTACAGGGGCAGATCACTGAAGCTTTCTTT. V usage is TRBV2 and J usage is TRBJ1-1, with 7 nucleotides matching TRBD1. The V and J ends lost 8 bases and 4 bases, in that order; junction bases with no gene match: 7. The CDR3 totals 13 residues. Germline-derived CDR1 and CDR2 are SNHLY and FYNNEI.